The TCR beta chain described here comes from a study of shared clonotypes between healthy human individuals. Libraries were prepared by immunoSEQ multiplex PCR; TCRdb keeps only in-frame clonotypes and omits some of them. This sample has 2 million to 3 million clones, with 85% to 95% found just once. Points on this clone: As yet, its antigen is unknown.

The CDR3 runs to 16 residues. Study-level results: Generation of non-shared clonotypes was less probable than generation of clonotypes shared by all four donors.

The sequence was collected from a man younger than 35 in good health. The chain is built from TRBV21-1 and TRBJ2-3; TRBD2 was called by the table and not checked on the DNA. TRBV21-1 is a listed pseudogene. Sequenced material: naive CD4+ T cells sorted from blood. Subset: CD45RA+ positively selected. As DNA, the CDR3 is TGTGCCAGCAGCAGACTAGCGGGAGGCTCCACAGATACGCAGTATTTT. Amino acid sequence: CASSRLAGGSTDTQYF.